The present TCR beta chain was sequenced within a study of siplizumab effects on memory and regulatory T cells. The CDR3 is 13 residues long. From germline, CDR1 is MNHEY and CDR2 SMNVEV (reference sequence). Trimming removed 6 bases at V and 0 bases at J, with 8 bases between. General study points: Mappable alloreactive CD4+ clones were on average 68.8% Treg-derived with siplizumab, under 30% in controls.

As for this clone: Its target is unknown.

The method was immunoSEQ multiplex PCR; TCRdb's version includes in-frame clones alone and lacks a portion of them. The sample shows about 56,000 clones, around 97% of them seen only once. The sequence derives from a human donor in good health. This chain connects TRBV27 to TRBJ1-1; D gene uncertain. The sample comprised naive CD8+ T cells sorted from blood. The DNA for the CDR3 is TGTGCCAGCAGGCACGGGGTGAACACTGAAGCTTTCTTT. It translates to CASRHGVNTEAFF.